This TCR beta chain was identified during a study of Graves' ophthalmopathy and Graves' hyperthyroidism. Points from the study as a whole: Blood shared most expanded thyroid clonotypes above 0.001 frequency.

Amplified TCR beta CDR3 regions were obtained using RNA transcripts as template. The workflow started with a first-round RT-PCR run with HTBI primers and then moved on to a second-round multiplex PCR. TCRdb reprocessed the multiplex PCR reads via MiXCR and lists one record per CDR3 protein. This sample carries about 57,000 distinct CDR3 sequences, less than 55% of them seen once, and the ten largest clones take approximately 4.8%. Ten or more counts support this clonotype. The antigen remains undetermined. There are 14 residues in the CDR3. Losses at the gene ends were 3 bases for V and 2 bases for J; bases not matched to a gene: 4. Per germline, CDR1 DFQATT and CDR2 SNEGSKA (reference sequence).

The sequence was collected from an adult woman with Graves' ophthalmopathy. The V and J genes are TRBV20-1 and TRBJ1-5, with 7 bases that match TRBD1. The sequenced sample was peripheral blood. The CDR3 DNA reads TGCAGTGCTAGGGTTACAGGGGGCAATCAGCCCCAGCATTTT. Its protein is CSARVTGGNQPQHF.